This T cell receptor beta chain was captured in a study of Ad26.COV2.S vaccination and SARS-CoV-2 variants (dated by TCRdb to the early 2020s). Broadly, across the study: Vaccine-arm donors came from COV1001, a multicentre, randomized, double-blind, placebo-controlled phase I-IIa trial of Ad26.COV2.S in healthy adults. TCRbeta repertoire sequencing served as the tool for gauging how specific and how broad the SARS-CoV-2-reactive T cell receptors were following Ad26.COV2.S vaccination. Participants in the trial were split at random into five groups of five each, receiving low-dose or high-dose Ad26.COV2.S once or twice, or else placebo on both occasions. Dosing of Ad26.COV2.S was intramuscular, at either 5x10^10 or 1x10^11 viral particles, delivered as one shot or as two shots spaced 56 days apart. A total of approximately 30 samples were included in the TCR-sequenced set, comprising some 20 Ad26.COV2.S vaccine recipients, 5 placebo recipients and 8 SARS-CoV-2 convalescent individuals. Investigators did not know the trial group allocation while performing experiments and assessing outcomes. The paper as a whole reports these results and caveats: Compared with placebo recipients, Ad26.COV2.S recipients showed higher spike-specific TCR breadth (P = 0.0014). Substantial breadth of spike-specific CD8+ and CD4+ T cell responses was reported after vaccination. The study was not powered to compare responses between vaccine doses or regimens. The authors noted that the TCR breadth and depth analyses may have underestimated total T cell responses. Comparable non-spike TCR breadth was observed between vaccine and placebo recipients, consistent with only spike being contained in the vaccine.

On this clone: It has no known antigen specificity. No qualities accompany the bases; no much larger clone lies one base away.

The immunoSEQ Assay was used to sequence TCRbeta CDR3 regions. After extraction, genomic DNA underwent amplification by bias-controlled multiplex PCR, followed by high-throughput sequencing. On the study's bioinformatics: To quantify the absolute abundance of every unique TCRbeta CDR3 region, sequences were collapsed and filtered. T cell fraction was estimated by normalizing TCRbeta template counts to usable DNA, with usable DNA measured through amplification of reference genes found in all nucleated cells. Repertoire TCRs were annotated as SARS-CoV-2-specific by exact matching of V gene, CDR3 amino acid sequence and J gene to a known reactive TCR set. The reference SARS-CoV-2 TCR set was obtained from MIRA and was filtered for enrichment in COVID-19-positive ImmuneCODE repertoires, whereby public or cross-reactive TCRs were removed. Drawing on the MIRA antigens, annotated TCRs were analysed further at the level of specific ORF or position within ORF. Breadth was defined as annotated unique rearrangements over total unique productive rearrangements; depth was the summed frequency of those rearrangements. Two-sided Wilcoxon rank-sum tests were used to compare TCR breadth between groups. TCRdb took over this immuneACCESS table, retaining in-frame rearrangements with V and J assigned. Such tables are incomplete; in checked studies, under half of the missing clones stem from an unresolved V gene, and the remainder is unexplained. V and J calls and clone size are as listed in that table; D and trimming were resolved from the DNA. For this sample the table gives some 270,000 clones, of which 87% were detected only once. The ten largest clones capture 2.9% of the sample.

The treatment or condition label of this sample denotes: about 20 received Ad26.COV2.S at low or high dose, single or two shots; about 5 received placebo; per-sample allocation not given. For vaccine and placebo recipients, repertoires were sequenced using samples collected on day 63 after the first injection. Between 29 July and 7 August 2020, Cohort 1b enrolled 20 to 30 adults aged 18-55 years at one site in Boston, USA. Ad26.COV2.S was a replication-incompetent adenovirus type 26 vector that expressed a prefusion-stabilized SARS-CoV-2 spike protein derived from the original Wuhan strain. The TCR comes from a person aged 18-65 years who received the Ad26.COV2.S COVID-19 vaccine or a placebo. The specimen comprised peripheral blood, sampled in a trial of Ad26.COV2.S vaccine versus placebo.

The CDR3 region: CASSQVGTALCITF. The nucleotide sequence reads as follows: TGCGCCAGCAGTCAAGTTGGGACAGCACTTTGTATCACCTTC. The V gene is TRBV23-1 and the J gene is TRBJ1-2, with 7 bases matching TRBD1. TRBV23-1 is sorted into the ORF group, with uncertain function. The CDR3, cysteine through phenylalanine, is 14 amino acids long. The DNA shown is the 42-base CDR3, in frame from base 1. V is pruned by 2 bases and J by 13 bases, leaving 13 bases of the junction without a gene match.